This TCR beta chain was sequenced for a study of shared clonotypes between healthy human individuals. This CDR3 spans 11 amino acids. The V and J ends lost 7 bases and 4 bases respectively, with 5 bases between them. Germline V CDR1 and CDR2: SNHLY, FYNNEI. Sequencing used immunoSEQ multiplex PCR; TCRdb keeps in-frame clones, though not all of them. Of 1.6 million or so clones listed, roughly 98.5% are singletons. This clone showed up just a few times. The sequenced sample consisted of naive CD4+ T cells sorted from blood. Documented subset: CD45RA+ positively selected. The sequence was obtained from a man aged 25-45 years in good health. The chain links TRBV2 to TRBJ2-1; D unclear. CDR3: CASNSYNEQFF. The CDR3 coding sequence is TGTGCCAGCAACTCATACAATGAGCAGTTCTTC.